This T cell receptor beta chain derives from a study of human T cells and chemical hapten exposure. Study as a whole: Across its approximately 25 weeks, the study gave patients weekly diphenylcyclopropenone doses to the scalp.

Time point specified: patch test 1, 2 weeks after DPC sensitization. Regarding treatment: therapeutic diphenylcyclopropenone sensitization with weekly scalp DPC. Samples of blood were obtained prior to the application of each patch test. The germline CDR1 and CDR2 sequences are MGHRA and YSYEKL. V was shortened by 1 base and J by 5 bases, with 17 bases between the two germline ends. This CDR3 has 16 residues. TCRdb used MiXCR to reprocess the RACE reads, holding one entry per CDR3 protein. The sample lists some 50,000 distinct CDR3 sequences; 7% to 10% were seen once. J is TRBJ2-5 and V is TRBV4-1; tentative D call: TRBD2 (5 bases). The receptor's source is a woman in her thirties or forties with alopecia areata. Some clones in this sample may be carry-over from other donors' samples. Sequenced material: whole blood, taken in connection with sensitization to the hapten diphenylcyclopropenone (DPC). The CDR3 DNA reads TGCGCCAGCAGCCAAGTCGGGCGGGCCCGGGCCGAGACCCAGTACTTC. Translated: CASSQVGRARAETQYF.